A single sample is the source of the 13 T cell receptor beta chains below, sequenced in a study of Graves' ophthalmopathy and Graves' hyperthyroidism. RNA transcripts provided the template for amplifying TCR beta CDR3 regions. First-round RT-PCR with HTBI primers preceded a second-round multiplex PCR. TCRdb reprocessed the multiplex PCR reads via MiXCR and lists one record per CDR3 protein. The repertoire includes hundreds of thousands of distinct CDR3 sequences, about 41% of them detected once, and over 2.5% sits in the top ten. Source material: peripheral blood. Receptor source: an adult man with Graves' ophthalmopathy.

The chain couples TRBV5-4 to TRBJ2-3; possible D gene TRBD2, 6 bases. The CDR3 runs to 15 residues. V was trimmed by 1 base and J by 1 base, leaving 10 bases between them. Per the germline V gene, CDR1 is SGHNT and CDR2 is YYREEE (reference sequence). The CDR3 DNA reads TGTGCCAGCAGCTTGAGAGGGAGGCGCACAGATACGCAGTATTTT. Translating it yields CASSLRGRRTDTQYF.

This clonotype was observed many times. This chain uses TRBV20-1 with TRBJ2-5, with D unresolved. CDR3 length equals 11 residues. V was clipped by 3 bases and J by 4 bases, with 6 bases between them. CDR1 DFQATT and CDR2 SNEGSKA come from the germline V gene (reference sequence). The CDR3 DNA follows: TGCAGTGCTAGTCTGGGAGAGACCCAGTACTTC. As protein: CSASLGETQYF.

The chain uses TRBV11-2 and TRBJ2-2, with 9 bases lining up with TRBD2. Germline assignment: CDR1 SGHAT and CDR2 FQNNGV. This CDR3 contains 17 residues. Germline trimming cut 1 base from V and 7 bases from J; bases unmatched to any gene: 10. CDR3 loop: CASSLVWRGGQDGELFF. CDR3 coding DNA: TGTGCCAGCAGCTTAGTTTGGCGGGGGGGCCAGGACGGGGAGCTGTTTTTT.

The J gene is TRBJ2-7, the V gene TRBV15, with unresolved D. CDR1 and CDR2 from the germline V gene are LNHNV and YYDKDF (reference sequence). CDR3 length: 15 amino acids. Deletions cut 3 bases from V and 3 bases from J, with 15 bases between. In DNA, the CDR3 is TGTGCCACCAGCAGCTTAGCCGGACGGAGCTACGAGCAGTACTTC. This sequence encodes CATSSLAGRSYEQYF.

This clonotype was counted at least ten times. This chain links TRBV12-3 or TRBV12-4 with TRBJ1-5, with D unclear. V was trimmed by 5 bases and J by 7 bases, leaving 15 bases between them. The CDR3 spans 14 residues. The CDR3 spells CASSEPGGPQPQHF. The CDR3 DNA sequence: TGTGCCAGCAGTGAACCGGGAGGCCCGCAGCCCCAGCATTTT.

The chain links TRBV14 to TRBJ1-1; D unclear. Germline CDR1 reads SGHDN; CDR2 reads FVKESK. The CDR3 runs 12 residues. Trimming pared 3 bases from V and 7 bases from J, leaving 9 bases between. The CDR3 DNA follows: TGTGCCAGCAGCCATGGGCGGAATGAAGCTTTCTTT. It specifies CASSHGRNEAFF.

This clonotype was seen many times. The V and J genes are TRBV20-1 and TRBJ1-1; D is ambiguous. There are 13 residues in the CDR3. Germline CDR1 and CDR2: DFQATT and SNEGSKA (reference sequence). V was clipped by 0 bases and J by 1 base, with 6 bases between them. The CDR3 bases are TGCAGTGCTAGAGATTCCCCGAACACTGAAGCTTTCTTT. Its protein is CSARDSPNTEAFF.

Worth noting for this clonotype: Compared with germline, one end of the junction differs, possibly owing to a read error. Written as DNA, the CDR3 is TGCGCCAGCAGCCGATCTAGGGGCAGGGACTACGAGCAGTACTTC. Its protein product is CASSRSRGRDYEQYF. This rearrangement joins TRBV9 to TRBJ2-7, with D perhaps matching TRBD1 (5 bases). Per the germline V gene, CDR1 is SGDLS and CDR2 is YYNGEE. The CDR3 is 15 amino acids.

J is TRBJ2-5 and V is TRBV15, with D possibly being TRBD2 (5 bases). The CDR3 runs 13 residues. Germline V CDR1 and CDR2: LNHNV, YYDKDF (reference sequence). Trimming left V 6 bases short and J 7 bases short, with 15 bases between. This CDR3 is CATSQARRGTQYF. The DNA for the CDR3 is TGTGCCACCAGTCAGGCTAGACGGGGGACCCAGTACTTC. Full variable domain (outside the CDR3, taken from reference TRBV15 and TRBJ2-5): DAMVIQNPRYQVTQFGKPVTLSCSQTLNHNVMYWYQQKSSQAPKLLFHYYDKDFNNEADTPDNFQSRRPNTSFCFLDIRSPGLGDTAMYLCATSQARRGTQYFGPGTRLLVL.

In the case of this clonotype: A much larger clone is a single base away; this may be a read error. The gene calls are TRBV5-4 and TRBJ1-2; TRBD1 aligns across 8 bases. V trimming: 4 bases; J trimming: 4 bases; junction bases outside the gene matches: 9. The CDR3 runs 15 residues. Germline CDR1 SGHNT, CDR2 YYREEE (reference sequence). CDR3 coding DNA: TGTGCCAGCAGCCTGCAGACAGGGGCTATCTATGGCTACACCTTC. Its translation: CASSLQTGAIYGYTF.

On this clonotype: A much larger clone sits a single nucleotide away, making a read error possible. V usage is TRBV2 and J usage is TRBJ2-7; D gene unclear. Trimming pared 8 bases from V and 1 base from J, leaving 12 bases between. Germline values: CDR1 SNHLY, CDR2 FYNNEI. The CDR3 covers 13 residues. CDR3 residues: CASFTPPSYEQYF. The CDR3 region has the DNA TGTGCCAGCTTCACCCCACCTTCCTACGAGCAGTACTTC.

The J gene is TRBJ1-2, the V gene TRBV29-1, with D perhaps TRBD1 (5 bases). The V end was cut by 0 bases, the J end by 4 bases, with 12 bases between. Germline V gene sequence: CDR1 SQVTM, CDR2 ANQGSEA. This CDR3 is 14 amino acids long. The CDR3, as DNA: TGCAGCGTTGAAGACAGGGTCTCTGGCTATGGCTACACCTTC. The encoded protein is CSVEDRVSGYGYTF.

This clonotype has a count of ten or more. V and J are TRBV7-3 and TRBJ1-5; no clear D. The CDR3 sequence is 13 residues long. Germline-derived CDR1 and CDR2 are SGHTA and FQGTGA. V dropped 4 bases and J dropped 1 base, with 5 bases sitting between them. The CDR3 bases are TGTGCCAGCAGCTCGGGAAGCAATCAGCCCCAGCATTTT. Its translation is CASSSGSNQPQHF.